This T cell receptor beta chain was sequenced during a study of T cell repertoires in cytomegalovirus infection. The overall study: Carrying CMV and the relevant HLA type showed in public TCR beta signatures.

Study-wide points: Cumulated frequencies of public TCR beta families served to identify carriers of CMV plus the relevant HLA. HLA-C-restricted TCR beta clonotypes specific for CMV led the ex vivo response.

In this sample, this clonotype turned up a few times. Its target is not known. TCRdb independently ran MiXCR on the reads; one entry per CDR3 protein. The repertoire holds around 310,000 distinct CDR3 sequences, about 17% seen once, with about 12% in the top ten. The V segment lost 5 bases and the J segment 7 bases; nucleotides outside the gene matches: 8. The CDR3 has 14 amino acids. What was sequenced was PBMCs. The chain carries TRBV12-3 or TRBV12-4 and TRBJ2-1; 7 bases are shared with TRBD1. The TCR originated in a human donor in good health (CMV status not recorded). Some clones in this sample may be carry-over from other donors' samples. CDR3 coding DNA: TGTGCCAGCAGTCCCAGGGACAGCCCAAATGAGCAGTTCTTC. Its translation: CASSPRDSPNEQFF.